What follows is one TCR beta chain and its context. Its antigen is not identified. This entry belongs to a study of shared clonotypes between healthy human individuals. The naive CD8 population came from CD45RO-negative cells selected for CCR7, without terminally differentiated effector memory CD45RA+ cells. J lost 7 bases, V lost 4 bases, and 9 bases had no gene match. The CDR3 runs to 15 residues. Germline assignment: CDR1 MNHEY and CDR2 SMNVEV (reference sequence). Study outcomes and limitations: Non-shared clonotypes were found to have lower generation probabilities than the clonotypes that were shared by all four of the sorted-subset donors.

In the source study's methods: ImmunoSEQ gave junction-only sequences without quality scores, so filtering differed. Generated by immunoSEQ multiplex PCR, the TCRdb table keeps only in-frame clones and is missing some. The V and J calls and clone size are taken from that table; D and trimming were inferred from the DNA. This table has roughly 2.1 million clones, about 93% appearing once. The TCR originated in a man younger than 35 in good health. Some clones in this sample may be carry-over from other donors' samples. The sequenced sample consisted of naive CD8+ T cells from PBMCs. This chain links TRBV27 with TRBJ2-4; 8 bases are a match to TRBD1. In DNA form, the CDR3 reads TGTGCCAGCAGTTCCCTCAGACAGGGGTGGAACATTCAGTACTTC. The encoded protein is CASSSLRQGWNIQYF.